This T cell receptor beta chain was obtained from a study of tumor and adjacent non-tumor tissue in lung cancer. Whole-study context: Each sample yielded about 4.17 million productive TCRbeta reads on average.

Three rounds of nested PCR, following a modified ARM-PCR protocol, produced the TCRbeta library. TCRdb recomputed calls from the multiplex PCR reads with MiXCR, one row per CDR3 protein. The sample carries approximately 120,000 distinct CDR3 sequences, over 55% recorded once. Of note for this clonotype: Its antigen is unidentified. A junction end diverges from the germline sequence, so it may reflect a read error.

Study-level points and caveats: Significantly higher TCR diversity was found in tumor than normal lung. Patients with more diverse tumor TCRs had worse survival.

The template was RNA from unsorted bulk tissue. This non-tumor lung sample came from over 3 cm beyond the tumor edge. Between August and November 2014, newly diagnosed, chemotherapy-naive lung cancer patients underwent thoracic surgery in China. The sample was distant non-tumor lung tissue. The TCR comes from a man aged 60 to 75 with non-small cell lung cancer.

CDR3 in DNA: TGTGTCAGCAGCACCACCGGGCTAGTCCACAACGAGCAGTACTTC. Protein sequence: CVSSTTGLVHNEQYF. The V and J genes are TRBV12-3 or TRBV12-4 and TRBJ2-7, with D uncertain. The CDR3 consists of 15 residues.